This T cell receptor beta chain was obtained from a study of blood T cell repertoires in COVID-19. Germline CDR1 LGHNT, CDR2 FRNRAP. There are 13 residues in the CDR3. Trimming took off 6 bases at V and 2 bases at J, with 8 bases between the two ends. Method: immunoSEQ multiplex PCR; TCRdb's copy keeps in-frame clones and lacks some. The sample carries 95,000 or so clones, 75% to 90% recorded once. The V call is TRBV12-5, the J call TRBJ1-3, with D hard to call. Specimen: peripheral blood. This clonotype was sampled from a man at least 80 years old with active or convalescent COVID-19. CDR3 amino acids: CASGAGAGNTIYF. The CDR3 nucleotides are TGTGCTAGTGGGGCCGGGGCTGGAAACACCATATATTTT.